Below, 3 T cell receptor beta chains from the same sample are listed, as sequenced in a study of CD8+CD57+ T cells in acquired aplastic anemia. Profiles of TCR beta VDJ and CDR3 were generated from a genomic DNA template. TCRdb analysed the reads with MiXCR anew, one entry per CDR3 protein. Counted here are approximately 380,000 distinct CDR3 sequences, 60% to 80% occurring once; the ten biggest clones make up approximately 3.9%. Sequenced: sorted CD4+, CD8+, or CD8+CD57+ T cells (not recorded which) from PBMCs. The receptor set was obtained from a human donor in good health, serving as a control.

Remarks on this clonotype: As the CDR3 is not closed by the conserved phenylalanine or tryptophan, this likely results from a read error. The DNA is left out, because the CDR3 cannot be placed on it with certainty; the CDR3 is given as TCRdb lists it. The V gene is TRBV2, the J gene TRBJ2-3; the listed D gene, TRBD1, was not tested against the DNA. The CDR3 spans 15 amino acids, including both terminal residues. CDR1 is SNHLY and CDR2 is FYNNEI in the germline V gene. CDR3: CASSLGGATVDPFFG.

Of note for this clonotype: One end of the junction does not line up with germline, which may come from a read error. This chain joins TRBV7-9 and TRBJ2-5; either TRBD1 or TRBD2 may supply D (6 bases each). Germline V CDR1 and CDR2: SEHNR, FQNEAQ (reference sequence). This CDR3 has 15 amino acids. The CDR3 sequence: CASSRIRGAGETQYF. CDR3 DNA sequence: TGCGCCAGCAGCCGGATAAGGGGGGCCGGGGAGACCCAGTACTTC.

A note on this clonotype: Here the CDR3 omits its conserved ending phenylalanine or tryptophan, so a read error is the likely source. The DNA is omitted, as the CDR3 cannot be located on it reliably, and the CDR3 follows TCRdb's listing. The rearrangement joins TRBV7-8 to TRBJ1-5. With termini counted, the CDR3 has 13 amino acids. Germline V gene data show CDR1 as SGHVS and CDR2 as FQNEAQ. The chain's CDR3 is CASSLARNQPHLL.